The source of this T cell receptor (beta chain) is a study of cytomegalovirus exposure and HLA in healthy donors. Sequenced by immunoSEQ multiplex PCR; TCRdb stores in-frame clones only, minus some. Among 71,000 or so clones listed, approximately 95% were seen once. In its sample, this clone was seen a few times. The germline V and J ends were trimmed by 4 bases and 9 bases, with 16 bases remaining between them. CDR1 is SQVTM, CDR2 ANQGSEA, per germline. The CDR3 is 13 residues long. This sequence originates from a woman between 18 and 30 years old in good health and CMV-seronegative. This sequence joins TRBV29-1 and TRBJ2-1; maybe TRBD2 (6 bases). The source material was PBMCs. CDR3 DNA: TGCAGCGTTGTCCGGTCGGGGGAGTCTGAGCAGTTCTTC. It translates to CSVVRSGESEQFF.